This TCR beta chain was observed in a study of shared clonotypes between healthy human individuals. The study, taken as a whole, reports: Enrolling few donors narrowed the genetic and exposure-history diversity that was represented.

This CDR3 region has 18 residues. Comment on this clone: What it binds is not known.

Sequenced by immunoSEQ multiplex PCR; TCRdb stores in-frame clones only, minus some. The data show about 2.4 million clones, around nine tenths seen once. V and J are TRBV12-1 and TRBJ2-2; TRBD2, as called in the table, went unchecked against the DNA. TRBV12-1 is shown as a pseudogene. The receptor was derived from a man aged 18 to 30 in good health. Material for sequencing was naive CD4+ T cells sorted from blood. Subset defined: CD45RA+ positively selected. CDR3 region: CASSSRRAGGLNTGELFF. The CDR3 nucleotides read TGTGCCAGCAGCTCGAGACGAGCGGGAGGTTTGAACACCGGGGAGCTGTTTTTT.